This paragraph reports one TCR beta chain. The library attached unique molecular identifiers to individual cDNA molecules. TCRdb used MiXCR to reprocess the RACE reads, holding one entry per CDR3 protein. The sample holds roughly 200,000 distinct CDR3 sequences, 20% to 25% seen once. The data belong to a study of human T cells and chemical hapten exposure. On the study more broadly: Upper inner arm skin measuring about 2 cm by about 2 cm received 2% DPC for sensitization.

Germline loops: CDR1 MGHRA, CDR2 YSYEKL. Trimming cost V 1 base and J 5 bases, with 12 bases left between them. CDR3 size: 15 residues. Time point given: patch test 1, 2 weeks after DPC sensitization. Treatment denoted: therapeutic diphenylcyclopropenone sensitization with weekly scalp DPC. The TCR sequence derives from a woman aged 45 to 65 with alopecia areata. Some clones in this sample may be carry-over from other donors' samples. The chain combines TRBV4-1 with TRBJ2-1, with D uncertain. Sequencing was performed on whole blood, taken in connection with sensitization to the hapten diphenylcyclopropenone (DPC). CDR3 sequence (DNA): TGCGCCAGCAGCCAAGTCGCCCCGGGCCACAATGAGCAGTTCTTC. It codes for CASSQVAPGHNEQFF.